This T cell receptor (beta chain) emerged from a study of T cell responses to AZD1222 COVID-19 vaccine. Study summary: Second doses at about 4 or about 12 weeks were pooled. Findings of the study overall: Spike-specific TCR breadth and depth grew following two AZD1222 doses. Seropositive at baseline were only six AZD1222 recipients. The peak T cell response came first, and repertoires were sampled only after it.

As concerns this clone: Its antigen remains unknown. The sample holds other DNA sequences that translate to the same CDR3.

Assay used: immunoSEQ multiplex PCR; TCRdb lists only in-frame clones, some missing. The sample lists about 170,000 clones, approximately 91% seen once, with around 1.6% in the top ten. Sequenced material: peripheral blood, taken on day 0 of AZD1222 vaccination. The clonotype was recovered from an adult in good health.

The CDR3 sequence: CASSSGQGGTDTQYF. The DNA for the CDR3 is TGTGCCAGCAGCTCTGGACAGGGTGGCACAGATACGCAGTATTTT. The V call is TRBV7-2, the J call TRBJ2-3; 8 nucleotides agree with TRBD1. This CDR3 is built from 15 residues. Unmatched junction bases numbered 4, after V lost 4 bases and J lost 1 base. Germline V gives CDR1 SGHTA, CDR2 FQGNSA.